Presented here are 28 T cell receptor beta chains from one specimen sequenced in a study of OX40 agonist ivuxolimab in advanced cancers. The assay was immunoSEQ multiplex PCR, and TCRdb's table has in-frame clones only and misses some. The sample holds around 75,000 clones, 80% to 90% seen once. Sequencing used CD4+ or CD8+ T cells sorted from blood, obtained in a trial of the OX40 agonist ivuxolimab. All receptors come from an adult with an advanced solid tumor such as melanoma, head and neck, liver or kidney cancer.

This clone was detected only a few times. This chain uses TRBV7-8 with TRBJ2-5, with 8 bases matching TRBD1. Germline CDR1 reads SGHVS; CDR2 reads FQNEAQ. The CDR3 contains 15 residues. V was clipped by 5 bases and J by 3 bases; unmatched bases: 8. This CDR3 reads CASSGRDRRKETQYF. CDR3 DNA sequence: TGTGCCAGCAGCGGACGGGACAGGAGAAAAGAGACCCAGTACTTC.

V and J are TRBV7-2 and TRBJ2-5, with D uncertain. This CDR3 comprises 12 residues. Germline V gene sequence: CDR1 SGHTA, CDR2 FQGNSA. V was trimmed by 3 bases and J by 5 bases, leaving 7 bases between them. CDR3 DNA: TGTGCCAGCAGCTTTTTCACGGAGACCCAGTACTTC. The encoded protein is CASSFFTETQYF.

The genes are TRBV30 and TRBJ1-3; no clear D. Germline V CDR1 and CDR2: GTSNPN, SVGIG (reference sequence). The CDR3 runs 15 residues. V lost 0 bases and J 1 base, leaving 10 bases between the germline ends. CDR3 DNA sequence: TGTGCCTGGAGTGTAAGAGGATGGTCTGGAAACACCATATATTTT. Translated: CAWSVRGWSGNTIYF.

The count of this clone is one. This chain uses TRBV10-2 with TRBJ2-3; D might be TRBD1 or TRBD2, each matching 5 bases. V shed 6 bases and J shed 6 bases, with 19 bases lying between them. Germline loops: CDR1 WSHSY, CDR2 SAAADI. The CDR3 sequence is 15 residues long. The CDR3 loop reads CASSLTGPFGDTQYF. The CDR3 DNA sequence: TGCGCCAGCAGCCTTACGGGACCCTTCGGGGATACGCAGTATTTT.

The chain is built from TRBV5-1 and TRBJ2-2; D is perhaps TRBD1 (5 bases). The CDR3 loop spans 14 amino acids. From germline, CDR1 is SGHRS and CDR2 YFSETQ. V lost 4 bases and J lost 1, with 8 bases in between. CDR3 nucleotides: TGCGCCAGCAGCGAGGACAAGAACACCGGGGAGCTGTTTTTT. Translated, it gives CASSEDKNTGELFF.

V is TRBV4-1 and J is TRBJ2-1, with 9 bases that match TRBD2. Losses at the gene ends were 0 bases for V and 9 bases for J; bases not matched to a gene: 12. CDR1 and CDR2 (germline): MGHRA, YSYEKL. The CDR3 has 17 amino acids. CDR3: CASSQDFGGRANGEQFF. CDR3 coding DNA: TGCGCCAGCAGCCAAGATTTCGGCGGGAGGGCCAACGGTGAGCAGTTCTTC.

The CDR3 loop is CATSTRSVGGYNEQFF. The CDR3 DNA reads TGTGCCACCAGCACCCGCTCGGTGGGCGGCTACAATGAGCAGTTCTTC. This rearrangement joins TRBV15 to TRBJ2-1, with D hard to call. Per the germline V gene, CDR1 is LNHNV and CDR2 is YYDKDF (reference sequence). This CDR3 has 16 amino acids. Trimming took off 4 bases at V and 3 bases at J, with 16 bases between the two ends.

The chain employs TRBV2 and TRBJ2-1; 11 positions match TRBD2. V was clipped by 2 bases and J by 4 bases; unmatched bases: 1. CDR3 length equals 15 residues. From germline, CDR1 is SNHLY and CDR2 FYNNEI. This CDR3 reads CASSELAGGYNEQFF. CDR3 bases: TGTGCCAGCAGTGAATTAGCGGGAGGGTACAATGAGCAGTTCTTC.

J is TRBJ1-2 and V is TRBV28, with D unresolved. V shed 6 bases and J shed 4 bases, with 18 bases lying between them. The germline V gene has CDR1 MDHEN and CDR2 SYDVKM. The CDR3 is made up of 15 amino acids. The CDR3 DNA sequence: TGTGCCAGCAGCCTCCCCGAGGCGGACCCCTATGGCTACACCTTC. Protein: CASSLPEADPYGYTF.

This clone was seen a handful of times. The genes are TRBV19 and TRBJ2-3; no clear D gene. Trimming took off 7 bases at V and 0 bases at J, with 11 bases between the two ends. CDR1 and CDR2 (germline): LNHDA, SQIVND (reference sequence). This CDR3 contains 14 residues. In nucleotides, the CDR3 is TGTGCCAGTAAAACCTTTTCTAGCACAGATACGCAGTATTTT. It translates to CASKTFSSTDTQYF.

J is TRBJ2-7 and V is TRBV10-3, with 9 bases that match TRBD2. Trimming cost V 8 bases and J 5 bases; bases outside gene matches: 10. This CDR3 has 14 residues. Germline lookup yields CDR1 ENHRY and CDR2 SYGVKD. DNA for the CDR3: TGTGCCATCCGAGATTCTAGCGGGGTCGACGAGCAGTACTTC. This translates into CAIRDSSGVDEQYF.

Only one count was recorded for this clone. The chain links TRBV7-3 to TRBJ2-3; D gene uncertain. This CDR3 spans 14 amino acids. Trimming stripped 1 base from V and 1 base from J, with 6 bases between. Germline V lookup: CDR1 SGHTA, CDR2 FQGTGA. The CDR3 is CASSLKPGTDTQYF. The CDR3 DNA is TGTGCCAGCAGCTTAAAACCGGGCACAGATACGCAGTATTTT.

This clone turned up a few times. The chain couples TRBV5-1 to TRBJ1-4, with TRBD1 as a possible D gene (5 bases). Germline V gene data show CDR1 as SGHRS and CDR2 as YFSETQ. V was cut by 0 bases and J by 8 bases, with 11 bases left in between. The CDR3 spans 14 residues. CDR3 sequence: CASSLVEGAEKLFF. CDR3 nucleotide sequence: TGCGCCAGCAGCTTGGTAGAAGGGGCCGAAAAACTGTTTTTT.

The V call is TRBV7-2, the J call TRBJ1-2; D is possibly TRBD1 (5 bases). The germline gives CDR1 SGHTA, CDR2 FQGNSA. This CDR3 spans 14 amino acids. Trimming removed 0 bases from V and 4 bases from J, with 9 bases in between. Written as DNA, the CDR3 is TGTGCCAGCAGCTTAGCGCCGGGGCCCTATGGCTACACCTTC. Translation gives CASSLAPGPYGYTF.

The CDR3 DNA is TGTGCCAGCAGTTATATGGCGGGGATGGAGACCCAGTACTTC. It is translated as CASSYMAGMETQYF. This chain uses TRBV6-9 with TRBJ2-5, with D perhaps matching TRBD2 (6 bases). V lost 2 bases, J lost 5 bases, and 12 bases lay in between. CDR3 length: 14 residues. Germline-derived CDR1 and CDR2 are MNHGY and SVAAGI.

The chain is built from TRBV21-1 and TRBJ2-5; the table's D call, TRBD2, has no DNA check behind it. TRBV21-1 is a known pseudogene. CDR3 length equals 16 residues. CDR3 sequence reads: CASSKASSGSAETQYF. CDR3 in DNA: TGTGCCAGCAGCAAAGCGTCTAGCGGGAGCGCGGAGACCCAGTACTTC.

The chain joins TRBV28 to TRBJ2-2; 10 bases match TRBD2. This CDR3 has 17 residues. The germline V gene encodes CDR1 MDHEN and CDR2 SYDVKM. J lost 6 bases, V lost 1 base, and 8 bases had no gene match. The CDR3 loop reads CASSLYPLAGVPGELFF. The CDR3 nucleotides read TGTGCCAGCAGTTTATATCCCCTAGCGGGAGTTCCCGGGGAGCTGTTTTTT.

This chain connects TRBV18 to TRBJ1-1; tentatively, D is TRBD1 (6 bases). The CDR3 is 15 residues long. V lost 4 bases to trimming and J lost 4 bases, with 16 bases between them. CDR1 is KGHSH and CDR2 is LQKENI in the germline V gene. Here the CDR3 DNA reads TGTGCCAGCTCACAGGGGGAGGGTTTGGTCACTGAAGCTTTCTTT. Amino acids: CASSQGEGLVTEAFF.

This clone was picked up one time. V usage is TRBV7-9 and J usage is TRBJ2-1; 9 bases match TRBD1. The CDR3 has 16 amino acids. With V trimmed by 5 bases and J by 6 bases, 11 bases remained unmatched. Germline V gene lookup returns CDR1 SEHNR and CDR2 FQNEAQ (reference sequence). This chain's CDR3 is CASSRATGGIINEQFF. The DNA for the CDR3 is TGTGCCAGCAGCCGTGCGACAGGGGGTATTATCAATGAGCAGTTCTTC.

The genes are TRBV10-3 and TRBJ2-2, with 7 bases lining up with TRBD1. The CDR3 is 14 amino acids. The V and J ends lost 6 bases and 4 bases, in that order; junction bases with no gene match: 5. The germline CDR1 and CDR2 sequences are ENHRY and SYGVKD. CDR3 sequence: CAIRGTASTGELFF. The CDR3 DNA is TGTGCCATCAGAGGGACAGCGAGCACCGGGGAGCTGTTTTTT.

The chain couples TRBV5-6 to TRBJ2-3; D could derive from TRBD1 or TRBD2 (6 bases each). V lost 0 bases to trimming and J lost 0 bases, with 17 bases between them. The CDR3 runs to 18 residues. Germline assignment: CDR1 SGHDT and CDR2 YYEEEE. CDR3 sequence reads: CASSLGLTGAISTDTQYF. The DNA of the CDR3 is TGTGCCAGCAGCTTGGGACTAACGGGGGCGATTAGCACAGATACGCAGTATTTT.

The V call is TRBV29-1, the J call TRBJ1-1, with D perhaps TRBD1 (6 bases). This CDR3 has 15 amino acids. V lost 3 bases to trimming and J lost 3 bases, with 17 bases between them. Germline CDR1 and CDR2: SQVTM and ANQGSEA. As DNA, the CDR3 is TGCAGCGTTGAGGTGGACAGCCAAAGGGACACTGAAGCTTTCTTT. Translation: CSVEVDSQRDTEAFF.

This chain joins TRBV11-3 and TRBJ2-5; D call uncertain. This CDR3 has 13 amino acids. The V end was cut by 3 bases, the J end by 1 base, with 6 bases between. Germline CDR1 SGHNT, CDR2 YENEEA. DNA for the CDR3: TGTGCCAGCAGCTTCTCAGCCCAAGAGACCCAGTACTTC. It translates to CASSFSAQETQYF.

The CDR3 DNA reads TGTGCCAGCAGCTTGTGGGGGGCTGAAGCTTTCTTT. Its translation: CASSLWGAEAFF. The chain couples TRBV11-1 to TRBJ1-1; maybe TRBD1 (5 bases). Per germline, CDR1 SGHAT and CDR2 FQDESV (reference sequence). This CDR3 contains 12 residues. Trimming shortened V by 3 bases and J by 6 bases, and 8 bases separated the two germline ends.

This rearrangement joins TRBV21-1 to TRBJ1-1; the table's D call TRBD1 went unverified against the DNA. TRBV21-1 is a pseudogene locus. The CDR3 is 17 residues long. The chain's CDR3 is CASSIYVDRFTNTEAFF. CDR3 sequence (DNA): TGTGCCAGCAGCATTTACGTCGACAGGTTTACAAACACTGAAGCTTTCTTT.

This chain links TRBV23-1 with TRBJ1-2, with unresolved D. TRBV23-1 is an ORF, and what it does is uncertain. CDR3 length equals 13 residues. V was cut by 0 bases and J by 5 bases, with 7 bases left in between. The CDR3 loop reads CASSQSYSYGYTF. Here the CDR3 DNA reads TGCGCCAGCAGTCAATCTTACTCGTATGGCTACACCTTC.

The chain links TRBV7-2 to TRBJ1-5, with D possibly TRBD1 on 6 matching bases. In germline, CDR1 is SGHTA, CDR2 FQGNSA. The CDR3 has 15 amino acids. Deletions cut 2 bases from V and 6 bases from J, with 14 bases between. This chain's CDR3 is CASSLPGARSQPQHF. The CDR3 DNA follows: TGTGCCAGCAGCTTACCGGGGGCGCGCTCTCAGCCCCAGCATTTT. Based on the CDR3 plus reference TRBV7-2 and TRBJ1-5, the full variable domain is GAGVSQSPSNKVTEKGKDVELRCDPISGHTALYWYRQSLGQGLEFLIYFQGNSAPDKSGLPSDRFSAERTGGSVSTLTIQRTQQEDSAVYLCASSLPGARSQPQHFGDGTRLSIL.

The V and J genes are TRBV4-1 and TRBJ2-1; D tentatively fits TRBD1 or TRBD2 (6 bases each). The CDR3 covers 17 residues. Germline CDR1 MGHRA, CDR2 YSYEKL. With 0 bases removed from V and 2 bases from J, the gap between germline ends came to 14 bases. This CDR3 reads CASSQDRGDTTYNEQFF. CDR3 nucleotides: TGCGCCAGCAGCCAAGATAGGGGGGACACTACCTACAATGAGCAGTTCTTC.